Each of the 22 T cell receptor beta chains below was sequenced from the same sample in a study of CD8 T cells in ankylosing spondylitis (dated by TCRdb to 2016 to 2017). Study-wide conclusions, independent of this receptor: A TCR beta motif of several highly homologous amino acid variants appeared characteristic of blood from ankylosing spondylitis patients.

Which antigens these TCRs recognize remains unknown. The library relied on 5' RACE. Sequencing relied on an Illumina HiSeq 2500. TCRdb trimmed public reads at Q25 via fastp, called clones via MiXCR and kept in-frame beta chains. Every CDR3 protein is listed once, alongside the most common genes and DNA of its rows. This sample comprises 390,000 or so distinct CDR3 sequences, more than 20% of them detected only once. Roughly a sixth of the sample comes from the top ten. Sequencing used blood, either unsorted or a sorted T cell fraction (not recorded which). The receptors here all came from a male donor with ankylosing spondylitis.

In this sample, this clonotype turned up a few times. This sequence joins TRBV6-2 or TRBV6-3 and TRBJ2-2, with unresolved D. Germline V gene sequence: CDR1 MNHEY, CDR2 SVGEGT. Trimming took 5 bases from V and 3 from J, leaving 13 bases between them. The CDR3 has 15 amino acids. The CDR3 here is CASSANPGDTGELFF. CDR3 DNA sequence: TGTGCCAGCAGTGCGAACCCTGGAGACACCGGGGAGCTGTTTTTT.

This clonotype was seen repeatedly, ten times or more. This sequence joins TRBV29-1 and TRBJ2-7; D possibly corresponds to TRBD2 (6 bases). This CDR3 comprises 14 residues. CDR1 is SQVTM, CDR2 ANQGSEA, per germline. Trimming removed 4 bases from V and 0 bases from J, with 13 bases in between. The DNA for the CDR3 is TGCAGCGTTGGAATAGGCGGGACCTCCTACGAGCAGTACTTC. Its translation: CSVGIGGTSYEQYF.

The chain couples TRBV3-1 to TRBJ2-1; 7 bases line up with TRBD1. V lost 0 bases to trimming and J lost 3 bases; unmatched junction nucleotides: 5. This CDR3 has 16 amino acids. Germline V gene sequence: CDR1 LGHDT, CDR2 YNNKEL (reference sequence). The CDR3, as DNA: TGTGCCAGCAGCCAAGATTTCGGGGACAGCTACAATGAGCAGTTCTTC. It encodes CASSQDFGDSYNEQFF.

The chain recombines TRBV29-1 with TRBJ1-4; 7 positions agree with TRBD1. Unmatched junction bases numbered 7, after V lost 6 bases and J lost 3 bases. The CDR3 is 14 amino acids. Looked up from germline, CDR1 is SQVTM and CDR2 is ANQGSEA. CDR3: CSVVDRAANEKLFF. The CDR3 nucleotides read TGCAGCGTCGTTGACAGGGCGGCTAATGAAAAACTGTTTTTT.

This clonotype was seen only a few times. The V and J genes are TRBV15 and TRBJ2-5; D is unresolved. The V end lost 4 bases, the J end lost 5 bases, and 8 bases lay between the germline ends. The CDR3 length is 12 residues. Per germline, CDR1 LNHNV and CDR2 YYDKDF (reference sequence). The DNA of the CDR3 is TGTGCCACCAGCACCTTAGGGGAGACCCAGTACTTC. It yields the protein CATSTLGETQYF.

The chain joins TRBV18 to TRBJ2-3; D is perhaps TRBD1 (6 bases). Trimming removed 3 bases from V and 0 bases from J, with 13 bases in between. Germline CDR1 KGHSH, CDR2 LQKENI. There are 16 residues in the CDR3. CDR3 amino acids: CASSPSQDRSTDTQYF. CDR3 in DNA: TGTGCCAGCTCACCTTCACAGGACAGAAGCACAGATACGCAGTATTTT.

CDR3 loop: CASSVEDSSSYNSPLHF. The CDR3 DNA is TGTGCCAGCAGCGTAGAAGACAGCAGCTCCTATAATTCACCCCTCCACTTT. The chain combines TRBV9 with TRBJ1-6, with a tentative D call TRBD1 (5 bases). In germline, CDR1 is SGDLS, CDR2 YYNGEE. Trimming took 0 bases from V and 0 from J, leaving 10 bases between them. The CDR3 contains 17 residues.

This clonotype was found once. The J gene is TRBJ2-1, the V gene TRBV7-8; 10 positions match TRBD2. From germline, CDR1 is SGHVS and CDR2 FQNEAQ. The CDR3 is 16 residues long. Losses at the gene ends were 2 bases for V and 10 bases for J; bases not matched to a gene: 11. CDR3 protein: CASSLRLAGARGEQFF. In DNA form, the CDR3 reads TGTGCCAGCAGCTTAAGGCTAGCGGGGGCTCGTGGCGAGCAGTTCTTC.

The sample holds a few counts of this clonotype. The chain links TRBV7-9 to TRBJ2-7; D is ambiguous. Germline CDR1 reads SEHNR; CDR2 reads FQNEAQ (reference sequence). The CDR3 consists of 12 residues. The V and J ends lost 5 bases and 5 bases respectively, with 10 bases between them. CDR3 sequence reads: CASSHEVNEQYF. Here the CDR3 DNA reads TGTGCCAGCAGCCATGAGGTTAACGAGCAGTACTTC.

The V call is TRBV15, the J call TRBJ1-5; D gene uncertain. This CDR3 is built from 17 residues. From germline, CDR1 is LNHNV and CDR2 YYDKDF (reference sequence). V gave up 0 bases and J gave up 5 bases, with 17 bases separating them. The CDR3 coding sequence is TGTGCCACCAGCAGAGAACCCAAGGCCGGCGGGGATCAGCCCCAGCATTTT. Protein: CATSREPKAGGDQPQHF.

This clonotype appeared a single time. This chain links TRBV7-9 with TRBJ2-5, with 13 bases that match TRBD2. V shed 5 bases, J shed 1 base, and the junction held 7 bases outside the gene matches. The germline V gene has CDR1 SEHNR and CDR2 FQNEAQ (reference sequence). This CDR3 comprises 17 residues. This chain's CDR3 is CASSGRLAGGRQETQYF. The CDR3 bases are TGTGCCAGCAGCGGCCGACTAGCGGGAGGCCGCCAAGAGACCCAGTACTTC.

The J gene is TRBJ2-1, the V gene TRBV12-5; a weak D match, TRBD1 (6 bases). CDR3 length: 14 residues. CDR1 is LGHNT and CDR2 is FRNRAP in the germline V gene. The germline V and J ends were trimmed by 1 base and 10 bases, with 14 bases remaining between them. The CDR3 DNA reads as TGTGCTAGTGGTTTGGGAGTGACAGGAGGCGAGCAGTTCTTC. As protein: CASGLGVTGGEQFF.

This clonotype appeared a few times. This sequence joins TRBV19 and TRBJ1-5; 7 nucleotides align to TRBD1. This CDR3 is built from 16 residues. Germline lookup yields CDR1 LNHDA and CDR2 SQIVND (reference sequence). V lost 1 base to trimming and J lost 5 bases; unmatched junction nucleotides: 8. The CDR3 loop reads CASSIGGDRVDQPQHF. The CDR3 DNA sequence: TGTGCCAGTAGTATAGGGGGTGACAGGGTGGATCAGCCCCAGCATTTT.

The J gene is TRBJ1-5, the V gene TRBV28; 8 positions match TRBD1. The germline gives CDR1 MDHEN, CDR2 SYDVKM. The CDR3 loop spans 16 amino acids. Losses at the gene ends were 5 bases for V and 6 bases for J; bases not matched to a gene: 12. The chain's CDR3 is CASSPPDRVDSQPQHF. The CDR3 DNA reads TGTGCCAGCAGTCCCCCGGACAGGGTGGACAGTCAGCCCCAGCATTTT.

This clonotype occurred a few times. The J gene is TRBJ1-2, the V gene TRBV30; tentative D call: TRBD1 (5 bases). Germline lookup yields CDR1 GTSNPN and CDR2 SVGIG (reference sequence). The ends were cut back, 0 bases at V and 8 bases at J, with 13 bases in the middle. The CDR3 contains 13 residues. CDR3 nucleotides: TGTGCCTGGAGTGTAAAAGGGGCGGGCGGCTACACCTTC. Its translation: CAWSVKGAGGYTF.

This clonotype showed up just a few times. The V and J genes are TRBV12-3 or TRBV12-4 and TRBJ1-3; D may be TRBD1 (5 bases). The CDR3 has 17 residues. V lost 4 bases and J lost 0, with 16 bases in between. For the CDR3, the DNA is TGTGCCAGCAGTTACGGGCCTAGGGGAGGCTCTGGAAACACCATATATTTT. Amino acids: CASSYGPRGGSGNTIYF.

V is TRBV20-1 and J is TRBJ2-7, with 10 bases lining up with TRBD2. CDR3 length: 17 amino acids. V gave up 0 bases and J gave up 6 bases; unmatched junction bases: 14. Germline CDR1 and CDR2: DFQATT and SNEGSKA (reference sequence). The CDR3: CSARDGLAGVHWVEQYF. Written as DNA, the CDR3 is TGCAGTGCTAGAGATGGGCTAGCGGGAGTACACTGGGTCGAGCAGTACTTC.

This sequence joins TRBV5-5 and TRBJ1-2; D possibly corresponds to TRBD1 (5 bases). Trimming shortened V by 3 bases and J by 5 bases, and 8 bases separated the two germline ends. This CDR3 contains 12 residues. CDR1 is SGHKS and CDR2 is YYEKEE in the germline V gene (reference sequence). The CDR3: CASSSTDYGYTF. CDR3 in DNA: TGTGCCAGCAGCTCGACAGATTATGGCTACACCTTC.

This clonotype was counted only a few times. The chain has TRBV7-2 and TRBJ2-1, with D possibly called TRBD1 or TRBD2 (5 bases each). This CDR3 is built from 15 residues. Germline CDR1 is SGHTA and CDR2 is FQGNSA. The V gene lost 1 base and the J gene lost 5 bases, with 12 bases spanning the gap. The CDR3 DNA is TGTGCCAGCAGCTTAGGTGGGGGAGCCCACAATGAGCAGTTCTTC. Translated, it gives CASSLGGGAHNEQFF.

This clonotype was seen a handful of times. CDR3 sequence: CASSHPGQGWTEAFF. CDR3 coding DNA: TGTGCCAGCAGCCACCCGGGACAGGGGTGGACTGAAGCTTTCTTT. The rearrangement joins TRBV4-2 to TRBJ1-1; 10 positions agree with TRBD1. Germline CDR1 is LGHNA and CDR2 is YNFKEQ. The V gene end was trimmed by 3 bases and the J gene end by 5 bases; junction bases not matched to a gene: 6. The CDR3 covers 15 residues.

This clonotype was counted between two and nine times. The rearrangement joins TRBV7-8 to TRBJ2-7; D remains ambiguous. This CDR3 comprises 11 residues. Trimming stripped 5 bases from V and 3 bases from J, with 5 bases between. Germline V gene data show CDR1 as SGHVS and CDR2 as FQNEAQ. The CDR3 DNA sequence: TGTGCCAGCAGCCACGACTACGAGCAGTACTTC. As protein: CASSHDYEQYF.

V gene TRBV12-3 or TRBV12-4 combines with J gene TRBJ2-7; D remains ambiguous. The CDR3 contains 12 residues. Trimming took off 6 bases at V and 4 bases at J, with 10 bases between the two ends. CDR3 in amino acids: CASSRRPYEQYF. The DNA of the CDR3 is TGTGCCAGCAGCCGACGGCCGTACGAGCAGTACTTC.